These T cell receptor beta chains were read from a single sample in a study of T cell changes during pregnancy in multiple sclerosis. Here immunoSEQ multiplex PCR was the method, and the copy in TCRdb shows in-frame clones only, minus some. The sample comprises approximately 57,000 clones, roughly 94% of which are singletons, and 0.15% to 0.25% rests with the top ten. The sample here was CD4+ T cells from peripheral blood mononuclear cells, taken in the second trimester of pregnancy. The origin of the receptors is a female donor with multiple sclerosis, enrolled in a pregnancy study. The CDR3 runs from the conserved cysteine through the conserved F or W. A D gene is named only where the DNA matches it firmly. Clone size is shown for a subset of rows, as once, few, many or a class of expanded clone.

>TRBJ2-7|.|15|TRBV7-3|TRBD1
CASSFTGTGVHEQYF
TGTGCCAGCAGCTTTACCGGGACAGGGGTCCACGAGCAGTACTTC
>TRBJ1-2|once|16|TRBV28|TRBD1
CASSLWTGGRSYGYTF
TGTGCCAGCAGTTTATGGACAGGGGGCAGGAGCTATGGCTACACCTTC
>TRBJ1-4|.|14|TRBV18|.
CASSPRGFGEKLFF
TGTGCCAGCTCACCCAGGGGTTTTGGTGAAAAACTGTTTTTT
>TRBJ2-7|.|19|TRBV11-2|TRBD2
CASSLETPSRAGGKEEQYF
TGTGCCAGCAGCTTAGAGACTCCCTCGAGGGCGGGAGGAAAAGAGGAGCAGTACTTC
>TRBJ1-1|.|13|TRBV7-8|.
CASSHGQNTEAFF
TGTGCCAGCAGTCACGGACAGAACACTGAAGCTTTCTTT
>TRBJ1-2|.|13|TRBV12-2|.
CASRQDRGYGYTF
TGTGCAAGTCGCCAGGACAGGGGTTATGGCTACACCTTC
>TRBJ2-7|.|14|TRBV19|TRBD2
CASSRAGDSYEQYF
TGTGCCAGTAGTAGAGCGGGAGACTCCTACGAGCAGTACTTC
>TRBJ2-7|.|16|TRBV18|TRBD2
CASSVKAGGLSYEQYF
TGTGCCAGCTCGGTTAAAGCGGGGGGCCTCTCCTACGAGCAGTACTTC
>TRBJ2-7|.|14|TRBV2|.
CASTNARGAYEQYF
TGTGCCAGCACCAACGCCCGGGGAGCCTACGAGCAGTACTTC
>TRBJ2-3|once|16|TRBV5-1|TRBD2
CASSLEAAGGADTQYF
TGCGCCAGCAGCTTGGAGGCGGCGGGGGGCGCAGATACGCAGTATTTT
>TRBJ2-1|.|11|TRBV28|.
CASSRRDEQFF
TGTGCCAGCAGTCGGAGGGATGAGCAGTTCTTC
>TRBJ2-2|.|15|TRBV28|TRBD2
CASSVGTSVTGELFF
TGTGCCAGCAGTGTCGGGACTAGCGTCACCGGGGAGCTGTTTTTT
>TRBJ2-5|.|15|TRBV5-6|.
CASSLAPRLGGTQYF
TGTGCCAGCAGCTTGGCTCCCCGACTAGGTGGGACCCAGTACTTC
>TRBJ2-1|.|15|TRBV28|TRBD2
CASSPSSGRGSEQFF
TGTGCCAGCAGCCCCTCGAGCGGGAGGGGAAGCGAGCAGTTCTTC
>TRBJ1-5|.|14|TRBV28|.
CASSLGVVNQPQHF
TGTGCCAGCAGTTTAGGAGTAGTCAATCAGCCCCAGCATTTT
>TRBJ2-7|.|14|TRBV5-4|.
CASSSAGFPYEQYF
TGTGCCAGCAGTTCTGCAGGGTTCCCCTACGAGCAGTACTTC
>TRBJ2-6|.|16|TRBV6-1|.
CASSATTSTGANVLTF
TGTGCCAGCAGTGCCACCACTAGTACTGGGGCCAACGTCCTGACTTTC
>TRBJ2-3|.|17|TRBV4-1|.
CASSPDSGLSLADTQYF
TGCGCCAGCAGCCCCGACTCCGGACTCAGTTTGGCAGATACGCAGTATTTT
>TRBJ2-2|.|14|TRBV5-6|.
CASSQNSYTGELFF
TGTGCCAGCAGCCAAAATAGCTACACCGGGGAGCTGTTTTTT
>TRBJ1-3|.|15|TRBV5-1|.
CASSLDGISGNTIYF
TGCGCCAGCAGCTTGGACGGGATCTCTGGAAACACCATATATTTT
>TRBJ2-1|once|15|TRBV28|TRBD1
CASSDLTGEYNEQFF
TGTGCCAGCAGTGATTTGACAGGGGAATATAATGAGCAGTTCTTC
>TRBJ1-2|.|14|TRBV7-3|TRBD1
CASSRGGADYGYTF
TGTGCCAGCAGCCGAGGGGGCGCGGACTATGGCTACACCTTC